This TCR beta chain originates from a study of T cell responses to AZD1222 COVID-19 vaccine. Points from the study as a whole: Spike-specific TCR breadth and depth were elevated following two AZD1222 doses. Vaccine-associated CD4 TCRs spanned spike, dominant at 160-218 and 743-854.

Trimming pared 5 bases from V and 0 bases from J, leaving 5 bases between. Germline V CDR1 and CDR2: ENHRY, SYGVKD. CDR3 length equals 14 residues. The data were produced by immunoSEQ multiplex PCR, yet TCRdb's version contains in-frame clones alone and is incomplete. Seen here are 75,000 or so clones, around 93% observed once, and the top ten hold less than 35%. With respect to this clone: What it binds is not known.

The rearrangement uses TRBV10-3 and TRBJ2-6; no definite D call. The sequence was collected from an adult who received the AZD1222 COVID-19 vaccine. This material consisted of peripheral blood, taken 28 days after the second AZD1222 dose. The CDR3 is CAISTGSGANVLTF. In DNA, the CDR3 is TGTGCCATCAGTACTGGCTCTGGGGCCAACGTCCTGACTTTC.